A selection of T cell receptor beta chains follows, all from one sample in a study of T cell responses to AZD1222 COVID-19 vaccine. Clones were sequenced by immunoSEQ multiplex PCR, and TCRdb holds only the in-frame ones, with some missing. The table records 150,000 to 200,000 clones, around 93% of them present only once. Sequencing used peripheral blood, obtained on day 0 of AZD1222 vaccination. The receptors here all came from an adult in good health. Each CDR3 is given without its conserved first and last residue.

CDR3 protein: ASSPIGVWNTEAF
V gene: TRBV18

CDR3 protein: ASSPRGDNGNTIY
V gene: TRBV18

CDR3 protein: ASSSSTRTEAF
V gene: TRBV7-2

CDR3 protein: AISLDSNYGYT
V gene: TRBV10-3

CDR3 protein: ASSLPGQGYEQY
V gene: TRBV5-6

CDR3 protein: ASGRDSGDTQY
V gene: TRBV5-6

CDR3 protein: ASSQGVGQGSYEQY
V gene: TRBV4-1

CDR3 protein: ATSSQTWGGTDTQY
V gene: TRBV15

CDR3 protein: AWSPGQGVGGYT
V gene: TRBV30

CDR3 protein: ATSREGQGIRNTIY
V gene: TRBV15

CDR3 protein: ASNKDRYYGYT
V gene: TRBV28

CDR3 protein: ASSSLAGTVQETQY
V gene: TRBV7-3

CDR3 protein: ASSGDYQWDEQF
V gene: TRBV6-6

CDR3 protein: ATSERNQVDTQY
V gene: TRBV24-1

CDR3 protein: ASSQSGGKVEKLF
V gene: TRBV23-1

CDR3 protein: ASSLRTGGSGNTIY
V gene: TRBV28

CDR3 protein: ASRGPGEQF
V gene: TRBV2

CDR3 protein: ASSLGGGPQF
V gene: TRBV7-9

CDR3 protein: ASSLGPLRAYNEQF
V gene: TRBV11-3

CDR3 protein: AWTSGQGRTYEQY
V gene: TRBV30

CDR3 protein: ASRRGLGGSGTGELF
V gene: TRBV9

CDR3 protein: ASSPLPGGPTEAF
V gene: TRBV18

CDR3 protein: ASSSTGTDAGELF
V gene: TRBV28

CDR3 protein: ASTSGAYSGNTIY
V gene: TRBV5-4

CDR3 protein: ASSRAAQETQY
V gene: TRBV7-2

CDR3 protein: ASSWKWTAYEQY
V gene: TRBV3-1/TRBV3-2

CDR3 protein: SASRQGPNSPLH
V gene: TRBV20-1

CDR3 protein: ATSFGQSEMGAF
V gene: TRBV15

CDR3 protein: SVVRGLEQY
V gene: TRBV29-1

CDR3 protein: ATSRDVFGDTQY
V gene: TRBV15

CDR3 protein: ASSSTGNTGELF
V gene: TRBV6-5

CDR3 protein: ASQPLGSYEQY
V gene: TRBV13

CDR3 protein: ASSIPSGVAKNIQY
V gene: TRBV7-9

CDR3 protein: ASSFFNNPHEQY
V gene: TRBV5-6